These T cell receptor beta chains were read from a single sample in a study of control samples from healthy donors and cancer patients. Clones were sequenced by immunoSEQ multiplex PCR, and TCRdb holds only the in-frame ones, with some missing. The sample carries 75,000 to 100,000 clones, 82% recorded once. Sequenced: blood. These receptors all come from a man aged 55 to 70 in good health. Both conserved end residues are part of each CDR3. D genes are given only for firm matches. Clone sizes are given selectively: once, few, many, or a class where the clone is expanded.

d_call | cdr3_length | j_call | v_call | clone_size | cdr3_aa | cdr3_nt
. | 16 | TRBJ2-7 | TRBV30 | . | CAWSPPQGLELYEQYF | TGTGCCTGGAGTCCGCCCCAAGGACTGGAACTTTACGAGCAGTACTTC
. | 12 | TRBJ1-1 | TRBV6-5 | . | CASSFRNTEAFF | TGTGCCAGCAGTTTTCGAAACACTGAAGCTTTCTTT
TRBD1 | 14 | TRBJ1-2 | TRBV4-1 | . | CASKTTGKGEGYTF | TGCGCCAGCAAGACGACAGGGAAGGGTGAAGGCTACACCTTC
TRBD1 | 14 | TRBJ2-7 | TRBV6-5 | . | CASRGQGASYEQYF | TGTGCCAGCAGAGGACAGGGGGCTTCCTACGAGCAGTACTTC
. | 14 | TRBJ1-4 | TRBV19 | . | CASRAGLRSEKLFF | TGTGCCAGTAGGGCAGGGCTGAGGAGTGAAAAACTGTTTTTT
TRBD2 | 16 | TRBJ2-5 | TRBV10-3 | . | CAISPGTSGRGETQYF | TGTGCCATCAGCCCCGGGACTAGCGGAAGAGGGGAGACCCAGTACTTC
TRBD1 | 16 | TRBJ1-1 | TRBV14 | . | CASSLWPGQGRTEAFF | TGTGCCAGCAGCCTATGGCCGGGACAGGGCCGGACTGAAGCTTTCTTT
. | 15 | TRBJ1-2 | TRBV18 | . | CASSASQGSADGYTF | TGTGCCAGCTCAGCCTCACAGGGTTCGGCCGATGGCTACACCTTC
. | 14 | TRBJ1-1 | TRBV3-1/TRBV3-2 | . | CASSQDGRLTEAFF | TGTGCCAGCAGCCAAGATGGCAGGCTCACTGAAGCTTTCTTT
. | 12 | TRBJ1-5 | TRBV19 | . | CASSGPYQPQHF | TGTGCCAGTTCTGGGCCGTATCAGCCCCAGCATTTT
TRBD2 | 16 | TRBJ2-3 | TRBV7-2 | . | CASSLSGLAGINTQYF | TGTGCCAGCAGCTTATCCGGTCTAGCGGGTATTAATACGCAGTATTTT
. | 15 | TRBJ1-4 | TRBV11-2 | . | CASSSGIQTNEKLFF | TGTGCCAGCAGCTCGGGGATACAAACTAATGAAAAACTGTTTTTT
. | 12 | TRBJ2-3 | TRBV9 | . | CASSTPPDTQYF | TGTGCCAGCAGCACCCCCCCAGATACGCAGTATTTT
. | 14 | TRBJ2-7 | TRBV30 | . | CAWSVGVGSYEQYF | TGTGCCTGGAGTGTAGGGGTTGGCTCCTACGAGCAGTACTTC
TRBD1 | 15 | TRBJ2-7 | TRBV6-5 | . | CASTSGGTGSYEQYF | TGTGCCAGCACCTCCGGCGGGACAGGGTCCTACGAGCAGTACTTC
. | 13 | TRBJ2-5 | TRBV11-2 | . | CASSEGGITTQYF | TGTGCCAGCAGCGAGGGGGGTATTACGACCCAGTACTTC
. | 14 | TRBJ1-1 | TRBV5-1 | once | CASSLVVEGTEAFF | TGCGCCAGCAGCTTGGTTGTTGAAGGGACTGAAGCTTTCTTT
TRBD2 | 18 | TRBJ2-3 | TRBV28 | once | CASSHAGGGLGDTDTQYF | TGTGCCAGCAGTCACGCGGGGGGGGGACTAGGAGACACAGATACGCAGTATTTT
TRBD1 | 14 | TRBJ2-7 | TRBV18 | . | CASSPGTDGYEQYF | TGTGCCAGCTCACCGGGGACAGATGGCTACGAGCAGTACTTC